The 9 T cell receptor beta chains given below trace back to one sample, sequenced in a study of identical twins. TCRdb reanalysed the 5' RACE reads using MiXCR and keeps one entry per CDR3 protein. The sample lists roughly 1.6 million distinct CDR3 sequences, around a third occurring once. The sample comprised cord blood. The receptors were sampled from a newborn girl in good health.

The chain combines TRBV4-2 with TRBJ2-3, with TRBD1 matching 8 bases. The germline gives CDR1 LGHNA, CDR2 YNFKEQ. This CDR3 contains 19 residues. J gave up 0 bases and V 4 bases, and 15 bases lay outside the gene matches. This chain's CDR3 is CASSPPTTGQGSSTDTQYF. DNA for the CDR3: TGTGCCAGCAGCCCGCCGACAACTGGACAGGGCTCTAGCACAGATACGCAGTATTTT.

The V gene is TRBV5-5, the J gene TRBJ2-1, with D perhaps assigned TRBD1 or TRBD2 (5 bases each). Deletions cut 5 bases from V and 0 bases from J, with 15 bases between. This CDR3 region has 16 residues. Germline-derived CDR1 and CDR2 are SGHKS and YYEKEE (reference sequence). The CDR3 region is CASSRGRQSSYNEQFF. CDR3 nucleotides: TGTGCCAGCAGTCGAGGGAGACAGAGCTCCTACAATGAGCAGTTCTTC. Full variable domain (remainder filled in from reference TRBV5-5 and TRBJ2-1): DAGVTQSPTHLIKTRGQQVTLRCSPISGHKSVSWYQQVLGQGPQFIFQYYEKEERGRGNFPDRFSARQFPNYSSELNVNALLLGDSALYLCASSRGRQSSYNEQFFGPGTRLTVL.

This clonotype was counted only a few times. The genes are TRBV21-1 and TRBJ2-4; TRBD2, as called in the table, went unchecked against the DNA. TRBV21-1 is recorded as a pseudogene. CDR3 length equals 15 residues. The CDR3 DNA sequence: TGTGCCAGCAGCCACTCTAGCTGGGGCAAAAACATTCAGTACTTC. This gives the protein CASSHSSWGKNIQYF.

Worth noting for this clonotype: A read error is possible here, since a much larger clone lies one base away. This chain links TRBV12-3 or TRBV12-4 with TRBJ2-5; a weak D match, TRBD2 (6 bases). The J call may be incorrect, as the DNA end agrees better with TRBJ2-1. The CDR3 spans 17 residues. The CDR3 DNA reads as TGTGCCAGCAGTTTCCCCTCGGGGGACCCTCCTCAAGAGACCCAGTTCTTC. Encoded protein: CASSFPSGDPPQETQFF.

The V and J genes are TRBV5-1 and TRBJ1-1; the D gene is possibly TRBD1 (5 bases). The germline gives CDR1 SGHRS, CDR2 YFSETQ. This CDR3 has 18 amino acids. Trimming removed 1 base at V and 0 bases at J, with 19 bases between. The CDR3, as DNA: TGCGCCAGCAGCTTGATAAGCAGATCCGGGGCCTTGAACACTGAAGCTTTCTTT. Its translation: CASSLISRSGALNTEAFF.

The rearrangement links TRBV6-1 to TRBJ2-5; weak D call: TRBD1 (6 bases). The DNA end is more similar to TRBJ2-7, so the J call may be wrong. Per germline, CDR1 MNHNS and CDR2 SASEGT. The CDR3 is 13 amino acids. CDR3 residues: CATSDRLNYEQYF. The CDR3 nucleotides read TGTGCCACTTCAGACAGGTTAAACTACGAGCAGTACTTC.

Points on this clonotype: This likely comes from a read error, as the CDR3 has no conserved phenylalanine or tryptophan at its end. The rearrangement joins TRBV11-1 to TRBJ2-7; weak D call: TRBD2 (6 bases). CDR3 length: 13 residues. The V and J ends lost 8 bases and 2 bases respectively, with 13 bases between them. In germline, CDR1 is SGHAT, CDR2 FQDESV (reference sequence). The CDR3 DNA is TGTGCCAGCGGCCGGGACTGGACCTACGAGCAGTACTTA. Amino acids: CASGRDWTYEQYL.

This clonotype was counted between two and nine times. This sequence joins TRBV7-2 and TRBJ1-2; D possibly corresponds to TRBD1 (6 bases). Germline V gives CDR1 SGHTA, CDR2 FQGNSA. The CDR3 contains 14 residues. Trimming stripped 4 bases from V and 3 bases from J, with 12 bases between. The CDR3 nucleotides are TGTGCCAGCAGCTCCCAGGGGACGTACTATGGCTACACCTTC. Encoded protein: CASSSQGTYYGYTF.

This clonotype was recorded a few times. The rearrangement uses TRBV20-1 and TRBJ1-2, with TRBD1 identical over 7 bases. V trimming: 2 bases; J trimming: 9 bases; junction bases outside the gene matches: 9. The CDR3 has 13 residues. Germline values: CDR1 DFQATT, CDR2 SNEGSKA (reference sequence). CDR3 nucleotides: TGCAGTGCTAGATATGGGTCAGGGGGAAGCTACACCTTC. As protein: CSARYGSGGSYTF.